The 2 T cell receptor beta chains in this list originate from one sample, sequenced in a study of beta chain features in type 1 diabetes. What was sequenced were expressed TCRB transcripts, since all of the isolated RNA had been reverse transcribed. Sequencing used immunoSEQ multiplex PCR; TCRdb keeps in-frame clones, though not all of them. The repertoire holds around 500,000 clones, with over 25% as singletons. Sequencing was carried out using naive CD4+ T cells from blood. The receptors shown here come from a man between 18 and 29 years old in good health.

A few counts support this clone. The rearrangement joins TRBV7-2 to TRBJ2-5, with D possibly matching TRBD2 (5 bases). CDR1 is SGHTA, CDR2 FQGNSA, per germline. CDR3 length: 14 amino acids. V lost 5 bases and J lost 2, with 12 bases in between. The CDR3, as DNA: TGTGCCAGCAGCCCCCGGGATCGACAAGAGACCCAGTACTTC. Protein product: CASSPRDRQETQYF.

The rearrangement joins TRBV7-2 to TRBJ2-3; D gene uncertain. CDR3 length: 14 amino acids. Germline CDR1 is SGHTA and CDR2 is FQGNSA. The V and J ends lost 5 bases and 0 bases respectively, with 9 bases between them. DNA for the CDR3: TGTGCCAGCAGCCGGACGGTTAGCACAGATACGCAGTATTTT. Protein product: CASSRTVSTDTQYF.